This TCR beta chain stems from a study of T cells of healthy individuals. A single record per CDR3 protein comes from TCRdb applying MiXCR to the 5' RACE reads. The repertoire holds under 70,000 distinct CDR3 sequences, with under 15% as singletons. The CDR3 runs 17 residues. Looked up from germline, CDR1 is SGHRS and CDR2 is YFSETQ. The V segment lost 2 bases and the J segment 1 base; nucleotides outside the gene matches: 6. The rearrangement links TRBV5-1 to TRBJ2-3, with 11 bases fitting TRBD2. This clonotype was obtained from a human donor in good health. In nucleotides, the CDR3 is TGCGCCAGCAGCTTACTAGCGGGGGCCGAGCGCACAGATACGCAGTATTTT. Translating gives CASSLLAGAERTDTQYF.